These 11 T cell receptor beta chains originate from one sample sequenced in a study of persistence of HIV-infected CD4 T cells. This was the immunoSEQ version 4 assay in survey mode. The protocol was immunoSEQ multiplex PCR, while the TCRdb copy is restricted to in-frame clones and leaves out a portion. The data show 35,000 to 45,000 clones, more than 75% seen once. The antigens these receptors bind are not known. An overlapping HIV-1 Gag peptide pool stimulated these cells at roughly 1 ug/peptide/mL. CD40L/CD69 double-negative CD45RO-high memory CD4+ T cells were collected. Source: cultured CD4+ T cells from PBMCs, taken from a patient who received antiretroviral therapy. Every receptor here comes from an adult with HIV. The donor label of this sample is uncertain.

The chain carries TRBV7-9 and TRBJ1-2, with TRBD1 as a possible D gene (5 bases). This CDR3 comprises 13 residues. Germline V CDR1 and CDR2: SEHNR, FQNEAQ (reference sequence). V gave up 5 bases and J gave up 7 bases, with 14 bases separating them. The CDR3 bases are TGTGCCAGCAGCCGTGGGGGGGTCGGTGGCTACACCTTC. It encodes CASSRGGVGGYTF.

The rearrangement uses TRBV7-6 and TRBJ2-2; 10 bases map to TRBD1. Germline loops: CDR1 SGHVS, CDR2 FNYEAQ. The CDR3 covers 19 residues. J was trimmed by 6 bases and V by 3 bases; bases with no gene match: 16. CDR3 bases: TGTGCCAGCAGCTTTGATGGACAGGGGGTTACAAGAGGATCCGGGGAGCTGTTTTTT. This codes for CASSFDGQGVTRGSGELFF.

The CDR3 nucleotides are TGCGCCAGCAGCTTGGTATGGGTTGGGGCCAACGTCCTGACTTTC. It specifies CASSLVWVGANVLTF. The rearrangement uses TRBV5-1 and TRBJ2-6; D gene unclear. CDR1 SGHRS and CDR2 YFSETQ come from the germline V gene. There are 15 residues in the CDR3. Trimming cost V 0 bases and J 3 bases, with 7 bases left between them.

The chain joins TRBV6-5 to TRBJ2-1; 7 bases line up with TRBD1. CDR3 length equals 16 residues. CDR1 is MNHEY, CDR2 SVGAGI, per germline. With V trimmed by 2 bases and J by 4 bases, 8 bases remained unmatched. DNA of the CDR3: TGTGCCAGCAGTTACGCGGACAGGATTTTGTACAATGAGCAGTTCTTC. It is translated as CASSYADRILYNEQFF.

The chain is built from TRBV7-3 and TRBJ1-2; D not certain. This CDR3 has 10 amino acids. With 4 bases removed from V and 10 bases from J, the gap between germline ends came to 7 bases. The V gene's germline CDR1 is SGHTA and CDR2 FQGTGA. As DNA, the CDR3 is TGTGCCAGCAGCTGGGGATTCTACACCTTC. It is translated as CASSWGFYTF.

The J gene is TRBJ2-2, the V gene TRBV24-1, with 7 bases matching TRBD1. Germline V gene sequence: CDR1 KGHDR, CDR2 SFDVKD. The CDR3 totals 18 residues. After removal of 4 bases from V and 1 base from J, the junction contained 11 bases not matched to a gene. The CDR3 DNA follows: TGTGCCACCAGTGACCTACCTGGACAGGTCGGGAACACCGGGGAGCTGTTTTTT. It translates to CATSDLPGQVGNTGELFF.

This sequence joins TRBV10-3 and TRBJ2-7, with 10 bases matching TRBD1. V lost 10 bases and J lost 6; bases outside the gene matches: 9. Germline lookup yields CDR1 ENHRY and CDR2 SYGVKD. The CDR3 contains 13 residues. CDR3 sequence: CANTRDRGSEQYF. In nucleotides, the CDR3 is TGTGCCAACACCCGGGACAGGGGATCCGAGCAGTACTTC.

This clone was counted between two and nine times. CDR3 in DNA: TGCGCCAGCAGCCCCTTGACACAGGGGTCCTACGAGCAGTACTTC. As protein: CASSPLTQGSYEQYF. The chain recombines TRBV5-1 with TRBJ2-7; 7 bases fit TRBD1. With V trimmed by 4 bases and J by 1 base, 8 bases remained unmatched. The germline V gene has CDR1 SGHRS and CDR2 YFSETQ. The CDR3 sequence is 15 residues long.

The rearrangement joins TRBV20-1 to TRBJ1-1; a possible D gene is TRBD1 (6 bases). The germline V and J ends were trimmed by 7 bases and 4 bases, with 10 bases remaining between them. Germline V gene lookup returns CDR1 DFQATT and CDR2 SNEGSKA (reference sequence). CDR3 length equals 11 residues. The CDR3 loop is CSVRGGTEAFF. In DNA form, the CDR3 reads TGCAGTGTTAGGGGGGGCACTGAAGCTTTCTTT.

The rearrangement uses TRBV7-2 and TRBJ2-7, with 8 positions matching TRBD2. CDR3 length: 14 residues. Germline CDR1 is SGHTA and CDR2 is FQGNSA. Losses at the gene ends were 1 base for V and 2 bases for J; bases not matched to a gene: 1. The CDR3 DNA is TGTGCCAGCAGCTTAGACGGGGGGGCCTACGAGCAGTACTTC. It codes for CASSLDGGAYEQYF.

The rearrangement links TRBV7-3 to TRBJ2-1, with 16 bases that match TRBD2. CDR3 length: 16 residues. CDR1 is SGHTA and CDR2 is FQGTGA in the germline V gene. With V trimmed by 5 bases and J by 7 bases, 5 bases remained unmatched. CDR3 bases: TGTGCCAGCAGCCGGTCGGGACTAGCGGGGGGGAATGAGCAGTTCTTC. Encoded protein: CASSRSGLAGGNEQFF.